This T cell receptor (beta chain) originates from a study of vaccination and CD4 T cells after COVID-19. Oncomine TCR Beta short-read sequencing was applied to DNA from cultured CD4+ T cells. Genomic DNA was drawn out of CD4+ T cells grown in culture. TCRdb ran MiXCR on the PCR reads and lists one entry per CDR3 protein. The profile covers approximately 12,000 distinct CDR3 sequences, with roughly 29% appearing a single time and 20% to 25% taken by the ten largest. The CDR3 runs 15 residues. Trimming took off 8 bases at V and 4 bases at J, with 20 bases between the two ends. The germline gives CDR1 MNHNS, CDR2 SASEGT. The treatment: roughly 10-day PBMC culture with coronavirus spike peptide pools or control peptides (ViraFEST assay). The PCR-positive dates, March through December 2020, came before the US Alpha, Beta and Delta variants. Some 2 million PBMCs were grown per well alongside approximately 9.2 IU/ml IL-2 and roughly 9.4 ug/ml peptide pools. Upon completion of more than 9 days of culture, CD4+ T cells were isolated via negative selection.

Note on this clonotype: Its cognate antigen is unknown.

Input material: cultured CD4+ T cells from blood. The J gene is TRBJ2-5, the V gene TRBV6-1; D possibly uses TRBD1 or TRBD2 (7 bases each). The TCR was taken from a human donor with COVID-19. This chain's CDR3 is CASQGGRGLRETQYF. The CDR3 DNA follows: TGTGCCAGCCAGGGGGGGCGGGGATTGAGAGAGACCCAGTACTTC.